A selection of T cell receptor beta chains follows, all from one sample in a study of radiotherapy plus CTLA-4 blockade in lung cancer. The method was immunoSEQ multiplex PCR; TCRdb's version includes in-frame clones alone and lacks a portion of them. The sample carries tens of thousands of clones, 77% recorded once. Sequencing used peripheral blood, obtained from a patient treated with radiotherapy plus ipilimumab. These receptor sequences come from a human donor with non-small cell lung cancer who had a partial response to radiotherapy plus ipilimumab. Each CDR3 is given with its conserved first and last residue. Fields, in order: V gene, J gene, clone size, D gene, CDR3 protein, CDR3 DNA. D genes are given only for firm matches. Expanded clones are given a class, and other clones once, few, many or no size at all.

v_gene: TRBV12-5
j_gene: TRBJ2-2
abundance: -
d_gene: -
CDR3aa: CASGQGGGTGELFF
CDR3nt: TGTGCTAGCGGGCAGGGGGGTGGCACCGGGGAGCTGTTTTTT

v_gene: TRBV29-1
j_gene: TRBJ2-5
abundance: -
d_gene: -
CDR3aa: CSVDTGRDQETQYF
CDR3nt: TGCAGCGTTGATACAGGGAGGGACCAAGAGACCCAGTACTTC

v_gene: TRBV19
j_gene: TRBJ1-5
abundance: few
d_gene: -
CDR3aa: CASRRQDSNQPQHF
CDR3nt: TGTGCCAGTAGGAGACAGGATAGCAATCAGCCCCAGCATTTT

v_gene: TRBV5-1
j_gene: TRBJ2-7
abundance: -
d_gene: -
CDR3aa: CASSLSGTPAYEQYF
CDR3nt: TGCGCCAGCAGCTTGTCCGGGACACCCGCCTACGAGCAGTACTTC

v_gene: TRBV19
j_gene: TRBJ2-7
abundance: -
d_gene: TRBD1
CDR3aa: CASSVHRDRVGTYEQYF
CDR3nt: TGTGCCAGTAGTGTACACCGGGACAGGGTAGGAACCTACGAGCAGTACTTC

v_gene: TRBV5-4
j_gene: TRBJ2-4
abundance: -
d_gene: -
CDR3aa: CASSLRDKNIQYF
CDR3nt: TGTGCCAGCAGCTTGCGCGATAAAAACATTCAGTACTTC

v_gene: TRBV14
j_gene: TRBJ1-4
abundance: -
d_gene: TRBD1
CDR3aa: CASSHRQGTRGNEKLFF
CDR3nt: TGTGCCAGCAGCCATAGACAGGGTACGAGAGGTAATGAAAAACTGTTTTTT

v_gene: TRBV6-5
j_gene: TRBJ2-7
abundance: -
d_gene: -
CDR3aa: CASSYEGVSSYEQYF
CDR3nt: TGTGCCAGCAGTTACGAGGGAGTAAGTTCCTACGAGCAGTACTTC

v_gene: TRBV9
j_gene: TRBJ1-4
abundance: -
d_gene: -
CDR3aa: CASSVGGGASEKLFF
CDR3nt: TGTGCCAGCAGCGTCGGCGGGGGGGCGAGTGAAAAACTGTTTTTT

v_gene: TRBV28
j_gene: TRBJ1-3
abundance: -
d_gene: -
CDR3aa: CASRGRLGFGNTIYF
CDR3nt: TGTGCCAGCAGGGGGCGCTTGGGATTTGGAAACACCATATATTTT

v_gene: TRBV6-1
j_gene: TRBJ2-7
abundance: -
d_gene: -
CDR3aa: CASSERQGPYEQYF
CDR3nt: TGTGCCAGCAGTGAACGGCAGGGGCCCTACGAGCAGTACTTC

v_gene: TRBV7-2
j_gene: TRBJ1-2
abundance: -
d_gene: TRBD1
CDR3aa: CASSLDRGRHIGGYTF
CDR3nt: TGTGCCAGCAGCCTGGACAGGGGGCGCCATATAGGTGGCTACACCTTC

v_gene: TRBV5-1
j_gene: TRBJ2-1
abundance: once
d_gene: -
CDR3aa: CASSLALDSEQFF
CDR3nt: TGCGCCAGCAGCTTGGCCCTAGACAGTGAGCAGTTCTTC

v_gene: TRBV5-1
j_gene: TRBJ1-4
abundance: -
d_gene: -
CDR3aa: CASSLVAGGGIGEKLFF
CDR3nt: TGCGCCAGCAGCTTGGTAGCCGGTGGGGGGATTGGTGAAAAACTGTTTTTT

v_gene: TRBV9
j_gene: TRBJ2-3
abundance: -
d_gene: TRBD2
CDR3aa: CASSEHLRLAGTDTQYF
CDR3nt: TGTGCCAGCAGCGAACACCTCCGACTAGCGGGAACAGATACGCAGTATTTT

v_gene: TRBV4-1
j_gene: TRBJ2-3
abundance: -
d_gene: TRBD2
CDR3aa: CASSQPGGRGGVDTQYF
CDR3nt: TGCGCCAGCAGCCAGCCCGGTGGGCGGGGGGGAGTAGATACGCAGTATTTT

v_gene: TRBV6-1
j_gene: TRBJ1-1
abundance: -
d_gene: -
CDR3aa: CASRDSTEAFF
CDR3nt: TGTGCCAGCAGGGACAGCACTGAAGCTTTCTTT

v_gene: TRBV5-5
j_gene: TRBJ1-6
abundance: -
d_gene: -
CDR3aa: CASSLEQGSYNSPLHF
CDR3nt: TGTGCCAGCAGCTTGGAACAGGGCTCCTATAATTCACCCCTCCACTTT

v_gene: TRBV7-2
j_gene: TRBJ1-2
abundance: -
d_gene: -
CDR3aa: CASSAGTPIGYTF
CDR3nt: TGTGCCAGCAGCGCCGGGACTCCTATCGGCTACACCTTC

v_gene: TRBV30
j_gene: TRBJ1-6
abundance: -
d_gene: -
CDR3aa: CAWKGHQNSPLHF
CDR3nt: TGTGCCTGGAAGGGGCATCAAAATTCACCCCTCCACTTT

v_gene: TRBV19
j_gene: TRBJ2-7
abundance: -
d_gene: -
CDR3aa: CASGNGGLLNEQYF
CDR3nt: TGTGCCAGTGGGAACGGGGGGCTTTTAAACGAGCAGTACTTC

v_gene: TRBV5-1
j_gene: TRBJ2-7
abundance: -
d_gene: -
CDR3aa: CASSSRMGATAYEQYF
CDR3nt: TGCGCCAGCAGCTCAAGGATGGGGGCTACCGCCTACGAGCAGTACTTC

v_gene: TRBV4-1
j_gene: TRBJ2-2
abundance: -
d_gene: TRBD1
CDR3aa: CASSHRTGGGTGELFF
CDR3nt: TGCGCCAGCAGCCACAGGACAGGGGGCGGCACCGGGGAGCTGTTTTTT

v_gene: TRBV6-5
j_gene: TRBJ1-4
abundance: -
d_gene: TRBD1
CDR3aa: CASSTDRAGNEKLFF
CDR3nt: TGTGCCAGCAGTACCGACAGGGCGGGTAATGAAAAACTGTTTTTT

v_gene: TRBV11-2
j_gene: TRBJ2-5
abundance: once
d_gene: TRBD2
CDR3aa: CASRSTSGGTRETQYF
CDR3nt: TGTGCCAGCAGGTCGACTAGCGGGGGGACTCGAGAGACCCAGTACTTC

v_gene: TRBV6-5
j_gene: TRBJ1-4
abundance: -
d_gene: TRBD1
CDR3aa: CASSTPGQEEKLFF
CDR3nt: TGTGCCAGCAGTACCCCGGGACAGGAGGAAAAACTGTTTTTT

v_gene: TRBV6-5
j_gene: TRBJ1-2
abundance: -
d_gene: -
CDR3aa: CASSYAQGATYGYTF
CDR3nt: TGTGCCAGCAGTTACGCACAGGGAGCCACTTATGGCTACACCTTC

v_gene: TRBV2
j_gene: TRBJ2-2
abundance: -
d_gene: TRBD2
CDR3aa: CAGTGTSGPDTNTGELFF
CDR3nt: TGTGCCGGCACCGGGACTAGCGGGCCAGATACGAACACCGGGGAGCTGTTTTTT

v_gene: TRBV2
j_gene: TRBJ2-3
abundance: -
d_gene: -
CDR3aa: CANGVTDTQYF
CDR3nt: TGTGCCAACGGGGTAACAGATACGCAGTATTTT

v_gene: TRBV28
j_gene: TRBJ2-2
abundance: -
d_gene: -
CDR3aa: CASRGGLITGELFF
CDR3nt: TGTGCCAGCAGGGGGGGGCTAATCACCGGGGAGCTGTTTTTT